This is a list of T cell receptor beta chains from one sample in a study of CD8+CD57+ T cells in acquired aplastic anemia. One entry per CDR3 protein, called by TCRdb with MiXCR from the reads. Of around 130,000 distinct CDR3 sequences in the sample, 58% are singletons; the top ten hold around 27%. Sequenced input: sorted CD4+, CD8+, or CD8+CD57+ T cells (not recorded which) from PBMCs. These receptors originate from a human donor with aplastic anemia. Each CDR3 is given without its conserved first and last residue.

v_gene,CDR3aa
TRBV20-1,SARPEGALFYEQY
TRBV10-1,ASLRSPLDYGYT
TRBV15,ATSYTGGLSTDTQY
TRBV15,ATSRDQAGANEQF
TRBV10-3,AISENRYEAF
TRBV29-1,SVGGLAGGIQETQY
TRBV10-3,AISESKGNTEAF
TRBV13,ASSLVGAGDSPLH
TRBV10-1,ASSGGQGTHEQY
TRBV29-1,SVAGQSTNEKLF
TRBV19,ASSIAAGEAF
TRBV7-7,ASSPGLAPDTQY
TRBV14,ASSQAGLAGGGYEQY
TRBV2,ASRELQTYEQY
TRBV10-3,AISESREVDTQY
TRBV6-5,ASSYIKNTEAF
TRBV19,ASSMWGDTQY
TRBV10-1,VSCAGGPEPQY
TRBV14,ASRPNGPYEQY
TRBV20-1,SAAGNSGAYEQY